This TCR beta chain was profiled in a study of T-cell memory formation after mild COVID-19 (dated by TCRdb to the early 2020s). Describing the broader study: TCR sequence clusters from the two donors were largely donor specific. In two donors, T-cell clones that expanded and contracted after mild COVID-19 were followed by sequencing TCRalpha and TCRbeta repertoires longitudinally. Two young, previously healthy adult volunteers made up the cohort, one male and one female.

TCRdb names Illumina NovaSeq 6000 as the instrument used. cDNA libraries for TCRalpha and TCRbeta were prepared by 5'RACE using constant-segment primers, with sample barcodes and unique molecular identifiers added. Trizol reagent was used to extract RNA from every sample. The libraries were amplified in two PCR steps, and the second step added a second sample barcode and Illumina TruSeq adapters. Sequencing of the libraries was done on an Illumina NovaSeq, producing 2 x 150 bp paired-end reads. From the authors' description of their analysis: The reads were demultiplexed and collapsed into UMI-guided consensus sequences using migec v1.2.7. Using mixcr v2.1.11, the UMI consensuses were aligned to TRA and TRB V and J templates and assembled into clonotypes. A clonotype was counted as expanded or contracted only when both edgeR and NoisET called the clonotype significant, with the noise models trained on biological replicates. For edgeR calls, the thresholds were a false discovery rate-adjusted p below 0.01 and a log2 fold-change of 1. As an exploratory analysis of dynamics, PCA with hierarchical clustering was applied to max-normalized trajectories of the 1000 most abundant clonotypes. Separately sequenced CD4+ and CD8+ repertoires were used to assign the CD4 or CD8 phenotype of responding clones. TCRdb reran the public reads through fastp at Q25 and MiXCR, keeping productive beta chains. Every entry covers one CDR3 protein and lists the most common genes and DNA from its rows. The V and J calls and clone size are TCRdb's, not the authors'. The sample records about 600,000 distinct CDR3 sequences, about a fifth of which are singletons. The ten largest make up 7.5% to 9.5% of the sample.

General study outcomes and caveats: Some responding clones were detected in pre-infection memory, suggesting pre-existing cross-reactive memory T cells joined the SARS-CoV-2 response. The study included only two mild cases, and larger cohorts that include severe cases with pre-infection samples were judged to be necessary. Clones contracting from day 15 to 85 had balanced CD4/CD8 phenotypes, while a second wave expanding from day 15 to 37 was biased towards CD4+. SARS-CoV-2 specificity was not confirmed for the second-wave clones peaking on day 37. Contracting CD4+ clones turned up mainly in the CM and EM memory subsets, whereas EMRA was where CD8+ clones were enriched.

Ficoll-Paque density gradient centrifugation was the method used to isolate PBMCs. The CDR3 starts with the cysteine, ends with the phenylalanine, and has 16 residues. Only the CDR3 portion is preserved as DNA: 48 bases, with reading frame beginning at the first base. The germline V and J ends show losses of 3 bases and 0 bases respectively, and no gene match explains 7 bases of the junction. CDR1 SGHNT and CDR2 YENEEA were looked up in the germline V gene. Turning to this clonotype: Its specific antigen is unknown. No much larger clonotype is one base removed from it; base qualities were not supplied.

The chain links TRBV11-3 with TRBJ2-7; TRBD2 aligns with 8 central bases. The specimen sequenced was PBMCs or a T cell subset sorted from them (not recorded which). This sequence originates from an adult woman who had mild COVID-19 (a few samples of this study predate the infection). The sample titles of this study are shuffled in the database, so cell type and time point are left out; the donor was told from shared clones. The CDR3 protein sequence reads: CASSLNSGTISYEQYF. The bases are TGTGCCAGCAGCTTGAATAGCGGGACGATCTCCTACGAGCAGTACTTC.